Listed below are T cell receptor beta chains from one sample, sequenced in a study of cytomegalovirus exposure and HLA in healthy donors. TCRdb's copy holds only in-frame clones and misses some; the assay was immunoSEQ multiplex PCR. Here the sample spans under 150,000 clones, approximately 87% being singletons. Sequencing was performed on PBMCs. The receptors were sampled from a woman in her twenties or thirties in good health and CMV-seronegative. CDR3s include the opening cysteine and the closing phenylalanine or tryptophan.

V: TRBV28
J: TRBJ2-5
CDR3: CASSLSGQGVRETQYF

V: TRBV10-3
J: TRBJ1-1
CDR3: CAIKSGNTEAFF

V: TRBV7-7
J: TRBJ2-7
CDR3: CASSHGHSYEQYF

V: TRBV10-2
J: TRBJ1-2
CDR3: CATQEGGGYTF

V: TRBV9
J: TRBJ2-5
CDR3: CASSVGGGFETQYF

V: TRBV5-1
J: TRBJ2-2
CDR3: CASSEGGAYPGELFF

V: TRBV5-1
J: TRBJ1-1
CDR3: CASSQDKDRMNTEAFF

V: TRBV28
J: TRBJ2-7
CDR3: CASSPRTGYEQYF

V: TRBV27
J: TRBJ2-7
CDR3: CASSKQTGGYEQYF

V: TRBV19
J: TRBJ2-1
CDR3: CASSISGGSNNEQFF

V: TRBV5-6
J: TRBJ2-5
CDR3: CASSSTQGEVRETQYF

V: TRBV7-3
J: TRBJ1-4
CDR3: CASSLRRDYNEKLFF

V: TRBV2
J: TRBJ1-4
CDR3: CASDRGTNEKLFF

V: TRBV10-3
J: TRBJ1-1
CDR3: CAIGQTNTEAFF

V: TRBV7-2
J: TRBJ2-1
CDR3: CASTTTGTSGNSYNEQFF

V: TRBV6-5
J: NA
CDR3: CASSLSGSGYEQYF

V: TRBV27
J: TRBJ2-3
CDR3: CASSIRGLSADTQYF